A selection of T cell receptor beta chains follows, all from one sample in a study of T cells after yellow fever vaccination. TCRdb independently ran MiXCR on the 5' RACE reads; one entry per CDR3 protein. This table has some 250,000 distinct CDR3 sequences, roughly 4% appearing once. This material consisted of PBMCs, taken 15 days after the yellow fever booster vaccination. Every receptor here comes from a young man who received the YFV17D yellow fever vaccine. Each CDR3 is given with its conserved first and last residue. A D gene is named only where the DNA matches it firmly. Not all rows give a size; the values are once, few, many and, for expanded clones, a class.

CDR3	DNA	J	V	size	D
CASSLVRDRGLDLDTEAFF	TGCGCCAGCAGCTTAGTCCGGGACAGGGGGCTCGATTTGGACACTGAAGCTTTCTTT	TRBJ1-1	TRBV5-1	many	TRBD1
CASSQVRGTGVEKLFF	TGCGCCAGCAGCCAAGTTCGTGGGACAGGGGTTGAAAAACTGTTTTTT	TRBJ1-4	TRBV4-3	few	TRBD1
CSAHAEGAGANVLTF	TGCAGCGCCCACGCCGAAGGGGCTGGGGCCAACGTCCTGACTTTC	TRBJ2-6	TRBV29-1	many	.
CASSSLAGRGETQYF	TGTGCCAGCAGTTCCTTAGCGGGGAGGGGAGAGACCCAGTACTTC	TRBJ2-5	TRBV27	many	TRBD2
CASSLVPSGNTIYF	TGTGCCAGCAGTTTAGTCCCCTCTGGAAACACCATATATTTT	TRBJ1-3	TRBV12-3/TRBV12-4	many	.
CASSVEDRGWDTEAFF	TGTGCCAGCAGCGTAGAGGACAGGGGGTGGGACACTGAAGCTTTCTTT	TRBJ1-1	TRBV9	many	TRBD1
CASSEERASMVETQYF	TGTGCCAGCAGTGAAGAGAGGGCTAGCATGGTGGAGACCCAGTACTTC	TRBJ2-5	TRBV2	many	.
CASSAGTGDEQYF	TGTGCCAGCTCAGCCGGTACAGGGGACGAGCAGTACTTC	TRBJ2-7	TRBV18	many	TRBD1
CASRLLERETQYF	TGTGCCAGCAGGCTACTAGAACGAGAGACCCAGTACTTC	TRBJ2-5	TRBV7-2	many	.
CASRRDRLNTEAFF	TGTGCCAGCAGGCGTGACAGGTTGAACACTGAAGCTTTCTTT	TRBJ1-1	TRBV12-3/TRBV12-4	many	.
CASSFGGVDRRNTIYF	TGCGCCAGCAGCTTCGGAGGGGTTGATAGGAGAAACACCATATATTTT	TRBJ1-3	TRBV5-1	many	.
CSVEVARPYGYTF	TGCAGCGTTGAAGTGGCCAGGCCCTATGGCTACACCTTC	TRBJ1-2	TRBV29-1	many	.
CASSLAAGTSLGNEQFF	TGTGCCAGCAGCTTAGCCGCCGGGACTAGCCTCGGAAATGAGCAGTTCTTC	TRBJ2-1	TRBV7-6	.	TRBD2
CASSPGLRPSNQPQHF	TGTGCCAGCAGTCCGGGCCTCAGGCCCAGCAATCAGCCCCAGCATTTT	TRBJ1-5	TRBV2	many	.
CASSLAPDRTGQYF	TGTGCCAGCAGTTTAGCCCCGGACCGAACGGGGCAGTACTTC	TRBJ2-7	TRBV12-3/TRBV12-4	many	.
CASSEYRTGGAETQYF	TGTGCCAGCAGTGAATATCGGACAGGGGGCGCGGAGACCCAGTACTTC	TRBJ2-5	TRBV25-1	many	TRBD1
CASSIFWGGEQYF	TGTGCCAGTAGTATATTTTGGGGAGGCGAGCAGTACTTC	TRBJ2-7	TRBV19	few	.
CASSLAKGGETQYF	TGTGCCAGCAGCTTGGCCAAAGGGGGAGAGACCCAGTACTTC	TRBJ2-5	TRBV5-6	many	.
CASSFGQVYSPLHF	TGTGCCAGCAGCTTCGGACAGGTCTATTCACCCCTCCACTTT	TRBJ1-6	TRBV5-8	many	TRBD1
CASSNTGTGSYNEQFF	TGTGCCAGCAGCAACACCGGGACAGGGTCCTACAATGAGCAGTTCTTC	TRBJ2-1	TRBV5-5	many	TRBD1
CASSERQGKEDQPQHF	TGTGCCAGCAGTGAGCGTCAGGGAAAAGAGGATCAGCCCCAGCATTTT	TRBJ1-5	TRBV6-1	.	.
CSGRYTEQFF	TGCAGCGGACGGTATACTGAGCAGTTCTTC	TRBJ2-1	TRBV29-1	many	.
CASSFLGQEVYNEQFF	TGTGCCAGCAGCTTTTTAGGACAGGAGGTTTACAATGAGCAGTTCTTC	TRBJ2-1	TRBV13	few	TRBD1
CASSTTQGNTEAFF	TGTGCCAGCAGCACCACACAGGGAAACACTGAAGCTTTCTTT	TRBJ1-1	TRBV7-2	few	.
CASGNRGGSTDTQYF	TGCGCCAGCGGCAACAGGGGAGGCAGCACAGATACGCAGTATTTT	TRBJ2-3	TRBV5-1	many	.
CASSLPQGVGQPQHF	TGTGCTAGCAGCTTGCCGCAGGGTGTCGGGCAGCCCCAGCATTTT	TRBJ1-5	TRBV7-7	many	.
CASRGSPLSNQPQHF	TGTGCCAGCCGCGGATCTCCACTGAGCAATCAGCCCCAGCATTTT	TRBJ1-5	TRBV2	many	.
CASSRSVVVRNEQFF	TGTGCCAGTAGCCGATCAGTAGTAGTGAGGAATGAGCAGTTCTTC	TRBJ2-1	TRBV19	many	.
CASSEPSGDYNEQFF	TGTGCCAGCAGTGAACCTAGCGGGGACTACAATGAGCAGTTCTTC	TRBJ2-1	TRBV6-4	many	TRBD2
CASSPGGQGWSPLHF	TGCGCCAGCAGCCCCGGGGGACAGGGTTGGTCACCCCTCCACTTT	TRBJ1-6	TRBV5-1	many	TRBD1
CSVKQRSTQETQYF	TGCAGCGTGAAGCAAAGATCAACCCAAGAGACCCAGTACTTC	TRBJ2-5	TRBV29-1	many	.
CASSLALSGLAGVSTDTQYF	TGTGCCAGCAGCTTAGCCCTATCCGGACTAGCGGGGGTTAGCACAGATACGCAGTATTTT	TRBJ2-3	TRBV7-8	many	TRBD2
CASSQGPNNEQFF	TGCGCCAGCAGCCAGGGACCAAACAATGAGCAGTTCTTC	TRBJ2-1	TRBV4-3	many	.
CASSLEVASYQLQHF	TGTGCCAGCAGCTTAGAGGTAGCGTCTTATCAGCTCCAGCATTTT	TRBJ1-5	TRBV7-2	many	.
CASSDSYGGGLDQPQHF	TGTGCCAGCAGCGATTCCTACGGTGGGGGCCTCGATCAGCCCCAGCATTTT	TRBJ1-5	TRBV7-9	many	.
CASGAAGGISPLHF	TGTGCCAGCGGCGCAGCGGGGGGCATTTCACCCCTCCACTTT	TRBJ1-6	TRBV7-2	.	.
CSVTGGVNYGYTF	TGCAGTGTCACTGGTGGGGTTAACTATGGCTACACCTTC	TRBJ1-2	TRBV20-1	.	.
CASSYRDNYEQYF	TGTGCCAGCAGTTACCGGGACAACTACGAGCAGTACTTC	TRBJ2-7	TRBV6-2/TRBV6-3	many	.
CASSQGRTTSGNTIYF	TGTGCCAGCAGCCAAGGGCGGACGACCTCTGGAAACACCATATATTTT	TRBJ1-3	TRBV7-8	many	.
CASSLGSRGQGSYSGDTQYF	TGTGCCAGCAGCTTGGGGTCCCGGGGACAGGGGTCCTATTCGGGAGATACGCAGTATTTT	TRBJ2-3	TRBV13	many	TRBD1
CASSRTPTVYGYTF	TGTGCCAGCAGCCGCACCCCGACTGTCTATGGCTACACCTTC	TRBJ1-2	TRBV7-9	many	.
CASSLDRGDDQPQHF	TGCGCCAGCAGCTTGGACAGGGGGGACGATCAGCCCCAGCATTTT	TRBJ1-5	TRBV5-1	many	TRBD1
CASSSPRLENYNEQFF	TGTGCCAGCAGCTCCCCCCGACTAGAGAACTACAATGAGCAGTTCTTC	TRBJ2-1	TRBV7-2	few	.
CASSYWGDSNEKLFF	TGTGCCAGCAGTTACTGGGGCGACAGCAATGAAAAACTGTTTTTT	TRBJ1-4	TRBV6-5	many	.
CSVEGAPAGNTIYF	TGCAGCGTTGAAGGGGCACCGGCTGGAAACACCATATATTTT	TRBJ1-3	TRBV29-1	many	.
CASSTPEGTGEKLFF	TGTGCCAGCAGCACCCCAGAGGGGACGGGTGAAAAACTGTTTTTT	TRBJ1-4	TRBV5-5	many	.
CASREWGNRQETQYF	TGTGCCAGCAGGGAATGGGGGAATAGACAAGAGACCCAGTACTTC	TRBJ2-5	TRBV7-9	many	.
CASSFWRGVSGANVLTF	TGTGCCAGCAGCTTTTGGCGGGGGGTCTCTGGGGCCAACGTCCTGACTTTC	TRBJ2-6	TRBV7-2	many	TRBD2
CASSLDQGDSKNIQYF	TGCGCCAGCAGCCTCGACCAGGGGGATTCCAAAAACATTCAGTACTTC	TRBJ2-4	TRBV4-1	many	TRBD1
CASSVAAVSSYEQYF	TGTGCCAGCAGCGTAGCGGCAGTCAGCTCCTACGAGCAGTACTTC	TRBJ2-7	TRBV9	many	.
CASSNSGGVYNEQFF	TGTGCCAGTAGTAATAGCGGGGGGGTATACAATGAGCAGTTCTTC	TRBJ2-1	TRBV19	.	TRBD2